This T cell receptor (beta chain) was recovered during a study of regulatory T cells in long-lasting Graves disease. The germline V and J ends were trimmed by 3 bases and 4 bases, with 7 bases remaining between them. The CDR3 sequence is 13 residues long. This clonotype has ten or more counts. Building the TCR beta libraries relied on iRepertoire HTBI primers, and CDR3 regions underwent Arm-PCR. Study processing details: Identification of gene segments yielded more than 60 TRBV and 13 to 15 TRBJ across samples. A single record per CDR3 protein comes from TCRdb applying MiXCR to the multiplex PCR reads. TCRdb assigned the V and J calls; the authors' analysis was not used. In the table there are under 500,000 distinct CDR3 sequences, around 20% of which are singletons. This sample's time point: persistent/refractory GD, antithyroid drugs over 5 years with positive TRAb. Extracted RNA from PBMCs served as the source of the TCR library. Under American Thyroid Association guidelines, Graves' disease was diagnosed.

V usage is TRBV12-3 or TRBV12-4 and J usage is TRBJ1-5; possible D gene TRBD1, 5 bases. The material was peripheral blood mononuclear cells (PBMCs), obtained when the disease was refractory, from a patient treated with antithyroid drugs. The clonotype originates from a female donor with Graves disease. The DNA of the CDR3 is TGTGCCAGCAGTTTCGGGGGGAATCAGCCCCAGCATTTT. This translates into CASSFGGNQPQHF.